A selection of T cell receptor beta chains follows, all from one sample in a study of blood T cells in healthy people across ages. TCRdb re-derived calls from the 5' RACE reads in MiXCR, one entry per CDR3 protein. This table has some 730,000 distinct CDR3 sequences, about a fifth appearing once. The sample comprised blood. These TCRs come from a man in his sixties or seventies in good health. The CDR3 runs from the conserved cysteine through the conserved F or W. The order of the fields is CDR3 DNA, CDR3 protein, J gene, clone size, V gene, D gene. The D gene is left open where the match is weak. Expanded clones are given a class, and other clones once, few, many or no size at all.

DNA: TGTGCCAGCAGTCTCTGGCCTGACTACGAGCAGTACTTC
CDR3: CASSLWPDYEQYF
J: TRBJ2-7
size: few
V: TRBV12-3/TRBV12-4
D: NA

DNA: TGTGCCAGCAGCCCCCGAGGGATTGAGCGGTTCTTC
CDR3: CASSPRGIERFF
J: TRBJ2-5
size: NA
V: TRBV13
D: NA

DNA: TGCAGTGCTCCGAAGGTAGGGCTCAACACTGAAGCTTTCTTT
CDR3: CSAPKVGLNTEAFF
J: TRBJ1-1
size: many
V: TRBV20-1
D: NA

DNA: TGTGCCAGCAGCCAAGTAGGGACTAGGGTTTCGACCGGGGAGCTGTTTTTT
CDR3: CASSQVGTRVSTGELFF
J: TRBJ2-2
size: NA
V: TRBV3-1
D: TRBD2

DNA: TGTGCCAGCAGTGATATCGGTTATACTATCTATGGCTACACCTTC
CDR3: CASSDIGYTIYGYTF
J: TRBJ1-2
size: NA
V: TRBV25-1
D: NA

DNA: TGTGCCACCAGCAGAGACAGGGGGAGCTCCTACAATGAGCAGTTCTTC
CDR3: CATSRDRGSSYNEQFF
J: TRBJ2-1
size: few
V: TRBV15
D: TRBD1

DNA: TGTGCCAGCATTACCGGGGAGACCCAGTACTTC
CDR3: CASITGETQYF
J: TRBJ2-5
size: few
V: TRBV2
D: NA

DNA: TGCAGTGCTAACCGACTAGAGAATGAGCAGTTCTTC
CDR3: CSANRLENEQFF
J: TRBJ2-1
size: NA
V: TRBV20-1
D: NA

DNA: TGCGCCAGCAGCTTGACGGGGCCCATCGGTGAGCAGTTCTTC
CDR3: CASSLTGPIGEQFF
J: TRBJ2-1
size: NA
V: TRBV5-1
D: NA

DNA: TGTGCCAGCACCGAATTCAGGGGTACTGAAGCTTTCTTT
CDR3: CASTEFRGTEAFF
J: TRBJ1-1
size: NA
V: TRBV14
D: NA

DNA: TGTGCCAGCAGCCTTTTACCGGGACCCCAACCCAATGAGCAGTTCTTC
CDR3: CASSLLPGPQPNEQFF
J: TRBJ2-1
size: many
V: TRBV11-3
D: NA

DNA: TGTGCCAGCTCACCAGACAGAGCGGGGGGGATGGAGTATTTT
CDR3: CASSPDRAGGMEYF
J: TRBJ2-3
size: NA
V: TRBV18
D: TRBD2

DNA: TGTGCCATCAGTGAGGGGAGGGGAAGCAATCAGCCCCAGCATTTT
CDR3: CAISEGRGSNQPQHF
J: TRBJ1-5
size: NA
V: TRBV10-3
D: NA

DNA: TGTGCCAGCAGTTTGAGGAGAAACGAGCAGTACTTC
CDR3: CASSLRRNEQYF
J: TRBJ2-7
size: few
V: TRBV28
D: NA

DNA: TGCAGCGTTGGGACAGAAAACCCTTATGGCTACACCTTC
CDR3: CSVGTENPYGYTF
J: TRBJ1-2
size: NA
V: TRBV29-1
D: NA

DNA: TGCAGTGCTACTGGATTAGAAAAACTGTTTTTT
CDR3: CSATGLEKLFF
J: TRBJ1-4
size: NA
V: TRBV20-1
D: NA

DNA: TGCAGTGCTAGTGTAGGCCAGGGCAACTATGGCTACACCTTC
CDR3: CSASVGQGNYGYTF
J: TRBJ1-2
size: NA
V: TRBV20-1
D: NA

DNA: TGTGCCAGCAGCTTGGGGGCAGGGCTGAACACTGAAGCTTTCTTT
CDR3: CASSLGAGLNTEAFF
J: TRBJ1-1
size: few
V: TRBV5-6
D: NA

DNA: TGTGCCAGCAGCCACGGACGGACGAGCACAGATACGCAGTATTTT
CDR3: CASSHGRTSTDTQYF
J: TRBJ2-3
size: few
V: TRBV7-9
D: NA

DNA: TGTGCCAGCAGTACGGACGGTGCTCAGCCCCAGCATTTT
CDR3: CASSTDGAQPQHF
J: TRBJ1-5
size: few
V: TRBV13
D: NA

DNA: TGTGCCAGCAGCCGTTACAGGGGGCCCTATGAGCAGTTCTTC
CDR3: CASSRYRGPYEQFF
J: TRBJ2-1
size: NA
V: TRBV7-2
D: TRBD1

DNA: TGTGCCAGCGGGGACGCGGTAAGGGCTTTCTTT
CDR3: CASGDAVRAFF
J: TRBJ1-1
size: NA
V: TRBV9
D: NA

DNA: TGTGCCAGTAGTACCAGACAGGGGATAGATACGCAGTATTTT
CDR3: CASSTRQGIDTQYF
J: TRBJ2-3
size: few
V: TRBV19
D: TRBD1

DNA: TGCGCCAGCACCAAGGCGGACTTCGGGAGCACAGATACGCAGTATTTT
CDR3: CASTKADFGSTDTQYF
J: TRBJ2-3
size: few
V: TRBV5-1
D: NA

DNA: TGTGCCAGCAGCCATCGGAGCGGGTTTTATGGCTACACCTTC
CDR3: CASSHRSGFYGYTF
J: TRBJ1-2
size: NA
V: TRBV3-1
D: NA

DNA: TGTGCCAGCAGCTTAACCGGGACCTTCACAGATACGCAGTATTTT
CDR3: CASSLTGTFTDTQYF
J: TRBJ2-3
size: NA
V: TRBV5-6
D: NA

DNA: TGTGCCATCAGGGACAGGGTGGATGAAAAACTGTTTTTT
CDR3: CAIRDRVDEKLFF
J: TRBJ1-4
size: NA
V: TRBV10-3
D: TRBD1

DNA: TGTGCCAGCAGTTACTCGATACAGGCACTAGCGAAAGAGCAGTACTTC
CDR3: CASSYSIQALAKEQYF
J: TRBJ2-7
size: NA
V: TRBV6-5
D: TRBD2

DNA: TGCGCCAGCAGCTCCTCATCCGGGCTGGGGGAAAAACTGTTTTTT
CDR3: CASSSSSGLGEKLFF
J: TRBJ1-4
size: few
V: TRBV5-1
D: NA

DNA: TGTGCCAGCAGCCCTTATCTGAGGGCTGGAAACACCATATATTTT
CDR3: CASSPYLRAGNTIYF
J: TRBJ1-3
size: NA
V: TRBV7-2
D: NA

DNA: TGTGCCAGCAGGTCCGGCCCCACCGGGGAGCTGTTTTTT
CDR3: CASRSGPTGELFF
J: TRBJ2-2
size: few
V: TRBV2
D: NA

DNA: TGTGCCACCCATCAGCCCCAGCATTTT
CDR3: CATHQPQHF
J: TRBJ1-5
size: NA
V: TRBV24-1
D: NA

DNA: TGCGCCAACAGCCAAGATCCCAGGGTCGGCTACACCTTC
CDR3: CANSQDPRVGYTF
J: TRBJ1-2
size: NA
V: TRBV4-3
D: NA

DNA: TGCGCCAGCAGCCAAGAATTGAGCAGAGAGACCCAGTACTTC
CDR3: CASSQELSRETQYF
J: TRBJ2-5
size: NA
V: TRBV4-3
D: NA

DNA: TGTGCCAGCAGTGAAGCCTACAGGGGGAATTCACCCCTCCACTTT
CDR3: CASSEAYRGNSPLHF
J: TRBJ1-6
size: few
V: TRBV6-1
D: TRBD1

DNA: TGTGCCAGCAGCTCTACTAGCGGTGACAATGAGCAGTTCTTC
CDR3: CASSSTSGDNEQFF
J: TRBJ2-1
size: NA
V: TRBV5-6
D: TRBD2

DNA: TGCAGTGCTCAGGGACAGGGAAACTACGAGCAGTGCTTC
CDR3: CSAQGQGNYEQCF
J: TRBJ2-5
size: NA
V: TRBV20-1
D: TRBD1

DNA: TGTGCCAGCCCGACGGGCCTCCAGGAAAAACTGTTTTTT
CDR3: CASPTGLQEKLFF
J: TRBJ1-4
size: NA
V: TRBV6-9
D: NA

DNA: TGCAGTGCTAGTGTCCCGCAGGCAGATACGCAGTATTTT
CDR3: CSASVPQADTQYF
J: TRBJ2-3
size: NA
V: TRBV20-1
D: NA